Detailed here is one T cell receptor beta chain. Its target antigen remains unknown. Base qualities are not provided; no much larger clone lies one nucleotide away. The data originate from a study of blood T cell repertoires in COVID-19 (dated by TCRdb to 2019 to 2021). Looking at the study overall: Samples covering the acute and convalescent phases of COVID-19 were provided by collaborators in the United States, Italy and Spain. The material from the prospective study consisted of cDNA or gDNA derived from T cells, B-cell-depleted T cells, or PBMCs. Subjects who had been exposed to COVID-19, were actively infected with it, or had recovered from it provided the deeply sampled blood TCRbeta repertoires that made up the dataset. A freely available public database, intended as a resource for researchers studying the immune response to SARS-CoV-2, is where the repertoires were released. The samples were drawn from two sources: the first 160 participants of the ongoing ImmuneRACE study, and some 1,300 subjects contributed by 6 global collaborators. The sample metadata nearly always contained a de-identified subject ID, COVID-19 status, age in years and sex. Where HLA class I and class II types were available, the types were taken from metadata supplied by the sample provider, not from assay-based typing. Findings and caveats that apply to the study as a whole: The quantity of clinical and demographic metadata differed by source and by participant and was supplied without curation.

One collaborating source in Seattle enrolled patients while the patients were actively infected and followed the patients over time throughout the course of disease. Each collaborating institution followed its own protocols to collect whole blood in K2EDTA tubes. For TCRbeta analysis, collaborators shipped samples as frozen whole blood, isolated PBMCs, or DNA extracted from either of those sample types. The immunoSEQ Assay, a bias-controlled multiplex PCR, was used to amplify TCRbeta CDR3 regions from genomic DNA. The authors' pipeline ran thus. The number of nucleated cells in each sample was estimated from the amplification of reference gene primers within the assay. To quantify the absolute abundance of each unique TCRbeta CDR3 rearrangement, sequence reads were collapsed and filtered. For each sample, productive Simpson clonality was calculated by taking the square root of Simpson's diversity index across productive rearrangements. TCRdb provides this immuneACCESS table in a form limited to in-frame rearrangements. Some clones are lacking; in checked studies, under half of them reflect an unresolved V gene, and why the rest are absent is not known. The DNA was the basis for D and trimming; V, J and clone size are from that table. The sample table holds 350,000 to 450,000 clones, of which 87% were seen once. The biggest ten clones account for approximately 2.4% of the sample.

Counted from cysteine to phenylalanine, this CDR3 has 19 amino acids. Kept here is only the CDR3 DNA, which spans 57 bases and is read in frame from base 1. For CDR1 and CDR2, the germline V gene lists SGHDT and YYEEEE. Here V drops 4 bases and J drops 2 bases, and the junction holds 14 bases not matched to any gene. The sequence links TRBV5-6 to TRBJ2-1; 11 bases in the junction line up with TRBD2. Sequencing was performed on peripheral blood. This TCR was sampled from a woman aged 55-69 years with COVID-19, enrolled during active disease. The DNA sequence follows: TGTGCCAGCAGCGCGGGACTAGCGGTAGTTAGGTCGGCCTACAATGAGCAGTTCTTC. The resulting protein is CASSAGLAVVRSAYNEQFF.